What follows are 2 T cell receptor beta chains derived from one specimen sequenced in a study of PD-1 blockade in classical Hodgkin lymphoma. Libraries were prepared by immunoSEQ multiplex PCR; TCRdb keeps only in-frame clonotypes and omits some of them. The table shows some 64,000 clones, with about nine tenths occurring only once. Every one of the patients relapsed after autologous stem cell transplantation (brentuximab vedotin exposure was variable). Source: peripheral blood mononuclear cells (PBMCs), taken at baseline. The receptors shown here come from a human donor with classical Hodgkin lymphoma.

Regarding this clone: At one boundary the junction diverges from the germline segment, which might be a read error. The chain is built from TRBV7-9 and TRBJ2-7, with D possibly being TRBD1 or TRBD2 (5 bases each). This CDR3 region has 13 residues. Germline loops: CDR1 SEHNR, CDR2 FQNEAQ (reference sequence). Here the CDR3 DNA reads TGCGCCAGCAGCCAAGGGACGGACTTACAGCAGTACTTC. It encodes CASSQGTDLQQYF. Full variable domain (rest looked up from reference TRBV7-9 and TRBJ2-7): DTGVSQNPRHKITKRGQNVTFRCDPISEHNRLYWYRQTLGQGPEFLTYFQNEAQLEKSRLLSDRFSAERPKGSFSTLEIQRTEQGDSAMYLCASSQGTDLQQYFGPGTRLTVT.

This sequence joins TRBV30 and TRBJ2-1; no clear D gene. The CDR3 totals 13 residues. Trimming pared 5 bases from V and 6 bases from J, leaving 14 bases between. Germline CDR1 is GTSNPN and CDR2 is SVGIG (reference sequence). DNA of the CDR3: TGTGCCTGGGAGCTGGGCAGGATCAATGAGCAGTTCTTC. This encodes CAWELGRINEQFF.